The source of this TCR beta chain is a study of T cell responses to AZD1222 COVID-19 vaccine. Measured with immunoSEQ multiplex PCR; TCRdb has only the in-frame clones, and not every one. The data contain 140,000 to 150,000 clones, 92% of them singletons. Study outcomes and limitations: Dominant at 160-218 and 743-854, vaccine-associated CD4 TCRs also spanned spike.

Concerning this clone itself: Its target is not known.

This CDR3 comprises 13 residues. V dropped 0 bases and J dropped 5 bases, with 7 bases sitting between them. The V gene's germline CDR1 is LNHNV and CDR2 YYDKDF (reference sequence). The TCR was taken from an adult in good health. The chain employs TRBV15 and TRBJ1-2; TRBD1 is a possible D gene (5 bases). The sequencing used peripheral blood, collected on day 0 of AZD1222 vaccination. CDR3: CATSRDGAYGYTF. The CDR3, as DNA: TGTGCCACCAGCAGAGATGGGGCGTATGGCTACACCTTC.